The entry below describes one T cell receptor (beta chain). The antigen is unknown. The data belong to a study of Ad26.COV2.S vaccination and SARS-CoV-2 variants. Study summary: Ad26.COV2.S shots went into the muscle once or twice, 56 days apart. Study-level findings and limits: After vaccination, reports described spike-specific CD8+ and CD4+ T cell responses as showing substantial breadth.

Measured with immunoSEQ multiplex PCR; TCRdb has only the in-frame clones, and not every one. The table records 440,000 or so clones, 90% of them present only once. V was trimmed by 6 bases and J by 5 bases, leaving 12 bases between them. The CDR3 contains 13 residues. Documented treatment: roughly 18 received Ad26.COV2.S at low or high dose, single or two shots; five or six received placebo; per-sample allocation not given. After the first vaccine or placebo injection, samples were drawn on day 63. Wuhan-strain spike was delivered by a replication-incompetent Ad26 vector. This TCR was recovered from a person between 18 and 59 years old who received the Ad26.COV2.S COVID-19 vaccine or a placebo. The chain has TRBV12-3 or TRBV12-4 and TRBJ2-3, with D unresolved. Material: peripheral blood, obtained in a trial of Ad26.COV2.S vaccine versus placebo. DNA for the CDR3: TGTGCCAGCAGCCCAGTCCTTGGAGATACGCAGTATTTT. This sequence encodes CASSPVLGDTQYF.